Listed here are 26 T cell receptor beta chains from one sample, sequenced in a study of blood T cell repertoires in COVID-19. Assay used: immunoSEQ multiplex PCR; TCRdb lists only in-frame clones, some missing. Of some 250,000 clones in the sample, 70% to 90% are singletons; the top ten hold more than 2.5%. Input material: peripheral blood. Receptors were obtained from a woman in her 30s who had recovered from COVID-19.

This chain connects TRBV7-3 to TRBJ1-2, with 7 bases lining up with TRBD1. V trimming: 3 bases; J trimming: 7 bases; junction bases outside the gene matches: 5. Germline values: CDR1 SGHTA, CDR2 FQGTGA. This CDR3 is 13 amino acids long. The CDR3 is CASSFTRDSGYTF. The CDR3 nucleotides read TGTGCCAGCAGCTTTACTCGGGACAGTGGCTACACCTTC.

CDR3 sequence: CASRLAAGAYEQYF. The CDR3 DNA follows: TGTGCCAGTAGGCTGGCTGCGGGAGCTTACGAGCAGTACTTC. The chain recombines TRBV19 with TRBJ2-7; 7 nucleotides align to TRBD2. CDR1 is LNHDA and CDR2 is SQIVND in the germline V gene (reference sequence). V lost 6 bases and J lost 4; bases outside the gene matches: 9. The CDR3 has 14 amino acids.

This rearrangement joins TRBV11-2 to TRBJ1-6; D is possibly TRBD1 (6 bases). Trimming left V 5 bases short and J 13 bases short, with 15 bases between. The CDR3 spans 13 residues. Germline V gene sequence: CDR1 SGHAT, CDR2 FQNNGV. The CDR3 loop reads CASSQERGKPLHF. Here the CDR3 DNA reads TGTGCCAGCAGCCAAGAGAGGGGGAAGCCCCTCCACTTT.

The chain carries TRBV24-1 and TRBJ2-7; no reliable D call. The CDR3 has 19 amino acids. The germline V gene encodes CDR1 KGHDR and CDR2 SFDVKD. Trimming shortened V by 2 bases and J by 1 base, and 23 bases separated the two germline ends. CDR3 residues: CATSDWKCPTAPLSYEQYF. In DNA, the CDR3 is TGTGCCACCAGTGATTGGAAGTGCCCTACAGCTCCCCTTTCCTACGAGCAGTACTTC.

This chain links TRBV27 with TRBJ1-2, with TRBD1 matching over 7 bases. The length of the CDR3 is 15 residues. The V and J ends lost 5 bases and 4 bases, in that order; junction bases with no gene match: 10. Germline loops: CDR1 MNHEY, CDR2 SMNVEV (reference sequence). The CDR3 region is CASSPRIGQVYGYTF. CDR3 DNA: TGTGCCAGCAGTCCCCGAATCGGACAGGTCTATGGCTACACCTTC.

The chain employs TRBV5-7 and TRBJ2-7; TRBD2 might be the D (6 bases). TRBV5-7 is labeled an ORF, and its function is uncertain. The CDR3 loop spans 12 amino acids. The CDR3 DNA follows: TGTGCTAGCCACTGGAGGGGCTACGAGCAGTACTTC. Encoded protein: CASHWRGYEQYF.

This clone was seen once. The chain links TRBV10-2 to TRBJ1-2, with D possibly being TRBD1 (5 bases). This CDR3 has 13 amino acids. Germline values: CDR1 WSHSY, CDR2 SAAADI. The germline V and J ends were trimmed by 5 bases and 8 bases, with 15 bases remaining between them. DNA of the CDR3: TGCGCCAGCAGTAAAGACAGTTCTCGGGGCTACACCTTC. It is translated as CASSKDSSRGYTF.

This rearrangement joins TRBV4-3 to TRBJ1-4; perhaps TRBD1 as D (6 bases). The CDR3 loop spans 18 amino acids. CDR1 is LGHNA, CDR2 YSLEER, per germline. Trimming took 1 base from V and 6 from J, leaving 21 bases between them. CDR3 in amino acids: CASSQADYQTGRDEKLFF. The CDR3 region has the DNA TGCGCCAGCAGCCAAGCCGACTACCAGACAGGTAGGGATGAAAAACTGTTTTTT.

This sequence joins TRBV9 and TRBJ2-3; 12 positions agree with TRBD2. V lost 2 bases, J lost 5 bases, and 9 bases stayed unmatched. This CDR3 region has 17 residues. Germline V gene lookup returns CDR1 SGDLS and CDR2 YYNGEE. The CDR3 sequence is CASSVLAGGLVGDTQYF. DNA of the CDR3: TGTGCCAGCAGCGTTCTAGCGGGGGGGCTTGTTGGAGATACGCAGTATTTT.

The genes are TRBV5-1 and TRBJ1-1; 12 nucleotides align to TRBD1. This CDR3 spans 18 amino acids. Germline V CDR1 and CDR2: SGHRS, YFSETQ. The junction had 14 bases not matched to a gene; V was cut back by 4 bases and J by 4 bases. CDR3 nucleotide sequence: TGCGCCAGCAGCCTAAACCCGACGGGACAGGGGGCGAGCACTGAAGCTTTCTTT. Protein: CASSLNPTGQGASTEAFF.

This rearrangement joins TRBV12-3 or TRBV12-4 to TRBJ1-2; D is perhaps TRBD1 (5 bases). The length of the CDR3 is 13 residues. With 3 bases removed from V and 2 bases from J, the gap between germline ends came to 7 bases. The CDR3 reads CASSFAGNYGYTF. CDR3 sequence (DNA): TGTGCCAGCAGTTTCGCAGGGAACTATGGCTACACCTTC.

This chain links TRBV2 with TRBJ1-3; TRBD1 matches at 9 bases. The CDR3 loop spans 17 amino acids. J was trimmed by 4 bases and V by 10 bases; bases with no gene match: 17. Per the germline V gene, CDR1 is SNHLY and CDR2 is FYNNEI. The CDR3 nucleotides read TGTGCCACGGGGGGGGAGCCGGGACAGGGTGCAGGAAACACCATATATTTT. Its translation: CATGGEPGQGAGNTIYF.

The V gene is TRBV7-6, the J gene TRBJ1-4, with D tentatively TRBD1 (5 bases). CDR3 length: 15 amino acids. Trimming removed 2 bases from V and 5 bases from J, with 12 bases in between. Looked up from germline, CDR1 is SGHVS and CDR2 is FNYEAQ. The CDR3 spells CASSLTGGENEKLFF. The CDR3 DNA sequence: TGTGCCAGCAGCTTAACGGGGGGAGAGAATGAAAAACTGTTTTTT.

This clone turned up a few times. This chain joins TRBV2 and TRBJ1-6; 7 nucleotides agree with TRBD1. Germline V gene data show CDR1 as SNHLY and CDR2 as FYNNEI. V was pared by 3 bases and J by 10 bases, with 9 bases of the junction left unmatched. There are 15 residues in the CDR3. The CDR3 sequence is CASSETGPRGSPLHF. The CDR3, as DNA: TGTGCCAGCAGTGAGACGGGGCCCAGGGGGTCACCCCTCCACTTT.

The rearrangement links TRBV19 to TRBJ1-2; 7 bases fit TRBD1. The CDR3 loop spans 15 amino acids. In germline, CDR1 is LNHDA, CDR2 SQIVND (reference sequence). V shed 3 bases, J shed 7 bases, and the junction held 11 bases outside the gene matches. The CDR3 DNA is TGTGCCAGTAGTATGCTCACAGGGGAGCTCGGTGGCTACACCTTC. Its protein product is CASSMLTGELGGYTF.

This clone came up a few times. The J gene is TRBJ2-4, the V gene TRBV5-6, with TRBD2 matching over 12 bases. CDR1 and CDR2 from the germline V gene are SGHDT and YYEEEE. V was pared by 4 bases and J by 1 base, with 6 bases of the junction left unmatched. This CDR3 is 17 amino acids long. CDR3 residues: CASSLASGGAAKNIQYF. In DNA form, the CDR3 reads TGTGCCAGCAGCCTTGCTAGCGGGGGGGCTGCCAAAAACATTCAGTACTTC.

V and J are TRBV10-3 and TRBJ2-3, with TRBD2 identical over 7 bases. V lost 5 bases, J lost 0 bases, and 2 bases stayed unmatched. This CDR3 has 14 residues. Germline CDR1 is ENHRY and CDR2 is SYGVKD. CDR3 residues: CAISNGGSTDTQYF. DNA of the CDR3: TGTGCCATCAGTAACGGGGGGAGCACAGATACGCAGTATTTT.

V gene TRBV19 combines with J gene TRBJ2-7; TRBD1 aligns across 11 bases. The CDR3 runs to 17 residues. Losses at the gene ends were 2 bases for V and 9 bases for J; bases not matched to a gene: 15. CDR1 and CDR2 from the germline V gene are LNHDA and SQIVND (reference sequence). The CDR3 DNA reads TGTGCCAGTAGTATACGGGAAACGGGACAGGGGGGAAGGCGGCAGTACTTC. Its protein is CASSIRETGQGGRRQYF.

The J gene is TRBJ1-1, the V gene TRBV27, with D tentatively TRBD1 (5 bases). The CDR3 length is 13 residues. Germline V gene data show CDR1 as MNHEY and CDR2 as SMNVEV (reference sequence). V was shortened by 3 bases and J by 5 bases, with 10 bases between the two germline ends. Here the CDR3 reads CASSFNAGTEAFF. DNA of the CDR3: TGTGCCAGCAGTTTCAATGCAGGGACTGAAGCTTTCTTT.

This chain uses TRBV4-1 with TRBJ1-5; D ambiguous. V lost 0 bases and J lost 2, with 8 bases in between. The CDR3 loop spans 15 amino acids. The germline CDR1 and CDR2 sequences are MGHRA and YSYEKL. The CDR3 DNA follows: TGCGCCAGCAGCCAAGATCTTCCTGGCAATCAGCCCCAGCATTTT. Its protein product is CASSQDLPGNQPQHF.

The rearrangement links TRBV5-4 to TRBJ2-1, with D perhaps matching TRBD1 (6 bases). CDR3 length equals 13 residues. Germline CDR1 is SGHNT and CDR2 is YYREEE (reference sequence). Trimming took off 4 bases at V and 8 bases at J, with 13 bases between the two ends. The CDR3 sequence is CASSEQGEHEQFF. The CDR3 nucleotides read TGTGCCAGCAGCGAACAGGGCGAACATGAGCAGTTCTTC.

V usage is TRBV7-9 and J usage is TRBJ2-7, with D perhaps TRBD1 (5 bases). The CDR3 runs to 13 residues. Germline V gene sequence: CDR1 SEHNR, CDR2 FQNEAQ (reference sequence). Deletions cut 8 bases from V and 0 bases from J, with 11 bases between. CDR3 protein: CASSGPHSYEQYF. CDR3 nucleotides: TGTGCCAGCTCAGGGCCTCACTCCTACGAGCAGTACTTC.

This rearrangement joins TRBV5-1 to TRBJ2-7, with TRBD1 matching over 9 bases. Trimming cost V 4 bases and J 6 bases; bases outside gene matches: 8. In germline, CDR1 is SGHRS, CDR2 YFSETQ. The CDR3 has 14 amino acids. CDR3 loop: CASSLGQGGVEQYF. CDR3 in DNA: TGCGCCAGCAGCCTGGGACAGGGAGGCGTCGAGCAGTACTTC.

This chain uses TRBV19 with TRBJ2-6; unclear D gene. The CDR3 contains 14 residues. CDR1 is LNHDA and CDR2 is SQIVND in the germline V gene (reference sequence). V gave up 3 bases and J gave up 2 bases, with 5 bases separating them. CDR3 sequence (DNA): TGTGCCAGTAGTATCTCGGCTGGGGCCAACGTCCTGACTTTC. It codes for CASSISAGANVLTF. Filled out from reference TRBV19 and TRBJ2-6, the complete variable domain reads DGGITQSPKYLFRKEGQNVTLSCEQNLNHDAMYWYRQDPGQGLRLIYYSQIVNDFQKGDIAEGYSVSREKKESFPLTVTSAQKNPTAFYLCASSISAGANVLTFGAGSRLTVL.

V usage is TRBV6-5 and J usage is TRBJ2-2; D remains ambiguous. The V end was cut by 4 bases, the J end by 2 bases, with 8 bases between. Per germline, CDR1 MNHEY and CDR2 SVGAGI. The length of the CDR3 is 14 residues. CDR3 DNA sequence: TGTGCCAGCAGTTCCCCACATAACACCGGGGAGCTGTTTTTT. It yields the protein CASSSPHNTGELFF.

V and J are TRBV5-1 and TRBJ1-1, with 8 nucleotides matching TRBD1. The CDR3 runs to 14 residues. Germline-derived CDR1 and CDR2 are SGHRS and YFSETQ. The V gene end was trimmed by 5 bases and the J gene end by 5 bases; junction bases not matched to a gene: 8. The DNA of the CDR3 is TGCGCCAGCAGTCGTACAGGGGGATGGACTGAAGCTTTCTTT. Amino acids: CASSRTGGWTEAFF. The full variable domain, with the rest looked up from reference TRBV5-1 and TRBJ1-1, is KAGVTQTPRYLIKTRGQQVTLSCSPISGHRSVSWYQQTPGQGLQFLFEYFSETQRNKGNFPGRFSGRQFSNSRSEMNVSTLELGDSALYLCASSRTGGWTEAFFGQGTRLTVV.